This T cell receptor beta chain was captured by sequencing in a study of human T cells and chemical hapten exposure. Study-level background: Minor pooled library volume differences mainly drove per-sample TCR yield variation. Findings and limits, study-wide: Alopecia was present in the donors, so their immune response may differ from healthy people's.

One entry per CDR3 protein results from TCRdb running MiXCR on the RACE reads. Of 150,000 to 200,000 distinct CDR3 sequences in the sample, approximately 15% are singletons; the top ten hold 1.7%. Documented time point: patch test 1, 2 weeks after DPC sensitization. Treatment of the sample: therapeutic diphenylcyclopropenone sensitization with weekly scalp DPC. Prior to each patch test being applied, blood was drawn. Trimming pared 2 bases from V and 7 bases from J, leaving 6 bases between. This CDR3 is built from 12 residues. Germline lookup yields CDR1 SGHTA and CDR2 FQGNSA. This clonotype was seen at least ten times. Its antigen is unknown.

The material was whole blood, obtained in connection with sensitization to the hapten diphenylcyclopropenone (DPC). The clonotype originates from a woman aged 30 to 39 with alopecia areata. Some clones in this sample may be carry-over from other donors' samples. This chain connects TRBV7-2 to TRBJ2-1, with D unresolved. CDR3 protein: CASSLIGNEQFF. CDR3 DNA: TGTGCCAGCAGCTTAATAGGTAATGAGCAGTTCTTC. The full variable domain, its missing parts supplied by reference TRBV7-2 and TRBJ2-1, is GAGVSQSPSNKVTEKGKDVELRCDPISGHTALYWYRQSLGQGLEFLIYFQGNSAPDKSGLPSDRFSAERTGGSVSTLTIQRTQQEDSAVYLCASSLIGNEQFFGPGTRLTVL.